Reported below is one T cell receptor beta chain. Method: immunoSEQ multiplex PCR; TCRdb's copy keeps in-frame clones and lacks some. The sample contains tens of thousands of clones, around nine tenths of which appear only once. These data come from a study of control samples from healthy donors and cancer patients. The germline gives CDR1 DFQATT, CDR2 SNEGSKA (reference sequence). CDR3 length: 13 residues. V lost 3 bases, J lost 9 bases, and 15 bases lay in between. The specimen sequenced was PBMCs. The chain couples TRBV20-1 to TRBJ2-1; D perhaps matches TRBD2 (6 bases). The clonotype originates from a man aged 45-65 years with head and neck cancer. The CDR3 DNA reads TGCAGTGCTAGTCGGGTTAGCGGTATTGAGCAGTTCTTC. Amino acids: CSASRVSGIEQFF.